The present entry profiles one TCR beta chain with its context. This entry belongs to a study of blood T cell repertoires in COVID-19. Authors' data handling: Researchers report that nucleated cell counts were estimated from reference gene primer amplification. Measured with immunoSEQ multiplex PCR; TCRdb has only the in-frame clones, and not every one. The V and J calls and the clone size are those of that table, but D and trimming were determined from the DNA. The table lists 150,000 to 200,000 clones, 83% of them singletons. The junction had 7 bases not matched to a gene; V was cut back by 6 bases and J by 4 bases. The CDR3 extends over 14 amino acids. CDR1 is MDHEN, CDR2 SYDVKM, per germline.

This receptor was taken from a human donor in a cohort sampled during active COVID-19. Sequencing used peripheral blood. The chain combines TRBV28 with TRBJ1-1, with 8 bases that match TRBD1. CDR3 residues: CASSQQGGSTEAFF. The CDR3 DNA reads as TGTGCCAGCAGCCAACAGGGGGGGAGCACTGAAGCTTTCTTT.